Below are 6 T cell receptor beta chains sequenced from a single sample in a study of T cell responses to AZD1222 COVID-19 vaccine. This table comes from immunoSEQ multiplex PCR, and its TCRdb copy is limited to in-frame clones, with some not included. The table has some 150,000 clones, approximately 86% seen once. Material: peripheral blood, obtained 28 days after the second dose of the MenACWY control vaccine. These receptors originate from an adult who received the MenACWY meningococcal vaccine as a control.

The CDR3 protein is CASSSTALTSGSITGELFF. CDR3 nucleotide sequence: TGTGCCAGCAGCTCAACGGCCTTAACTAGCGGGAGTATCACCGGGGAGCTGTTTTTT. The rearrangement uses TRBV9 and TRBJ2-2; 11 bases line up with TRBD2. CDR1 is SGDLS and CDR2 is YYNGEE in the germline V gene. The CDR3 runs 19 residues. V was clipped by 4 bases and J by 4 bases; unmatched bases: 15.

The gene calls are TRBV7-9 and TRBJ1-2; 7 bases match TRBD1. Germline V gene lookup returns CDR1 SEHNR and CDR2 FQNEAQ (reference sequence). CDR3 length: 14 residues. Trimming removed 4 bases from V and 4 bases from J; junction bases left unmatched: 6. CDR3 protein: CASSSRDSAYGYTF. The DNA for the CDR3 is TGTGCCAGCAGCTCTCGGGACAGCGCCTATGGCTACACCTTC.

The J gene is TRBJ2-6, the V gene TRBV25-1; D is ambiguous. Per germline, CDR1 MGHDK and CDR2 SYGVNS. The CDR3 spans 16 residues. Trimming pared 1 base from V and 4 bases from J, leaving 11 bases between. The CDR3 bases are TGTGCCAGCAGTGAATCCGGGCTCCGGGGGGCCAACGTCCTGACTTTC. As protein: CASSESGLRGANVLTF.

The chain links TRBV27 to TRBJ1-2, with 7 bases identical to TRBD1. J was trimmed by 3 bases and V by 5 bases; bases with no gene match: 6. The germline V gene encodes CDR1 MNHEY and CDR2 SMNVEV (reference sequence). The CDR3 runs 14 residues. CDR3 sequence (DNA): TGTGCCAGCAGTACGAACAGGGGCGACTATGGCTACACCTTC. Its translation is CASSTNRGDYGYTF.

The rearrangement joins TRBV6-2 or TRBV6-3 to TRBJ2-7; 7 bases match TRBD1. The CDR3 spans 14 residues. Germline trimming cut 5 bases from V and 2 bases from J; bases unmatched to any gene: 6. Germline V gene sequence: CDR1 MNHEY, CDR2 SVGEGT. The DNA of the CDR3 is TGTGCCAGCAGTCTGAACAGGGGACCCTACGAGCAGTACTTC. This translates into CASSLNRGPYEQYF.

The chain couples TRBV5-1 to TRBJ2-2; D gene uncertain. CDR1 and CDR2 from the germline V gene are SGHRS and YFSETQ. Between the trimmed V and J ends, which lost 1 base and 7 bases, there was a span of 14 bases. The CDR3 extends over 15 amino acids. For the CDR3, the DNA is TGCGCCAGCAGCTTGTCGGCGGAGTCGGGCGGGGAGCTGTTTTTT. Its protein product is CASSLSAESGGELFF.